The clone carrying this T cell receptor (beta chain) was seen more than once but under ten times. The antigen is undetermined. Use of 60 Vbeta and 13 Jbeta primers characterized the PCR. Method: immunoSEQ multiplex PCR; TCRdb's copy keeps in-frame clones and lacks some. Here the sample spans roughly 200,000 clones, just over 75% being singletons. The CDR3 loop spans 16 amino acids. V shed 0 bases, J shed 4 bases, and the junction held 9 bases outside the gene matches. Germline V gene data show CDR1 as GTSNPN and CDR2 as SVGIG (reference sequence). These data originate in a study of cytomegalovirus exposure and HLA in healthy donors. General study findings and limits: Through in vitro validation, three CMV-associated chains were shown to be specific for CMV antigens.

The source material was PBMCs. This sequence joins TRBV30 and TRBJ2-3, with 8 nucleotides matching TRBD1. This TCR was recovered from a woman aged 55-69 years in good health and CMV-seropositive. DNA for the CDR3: TGTGCCTGGAGTGTATCGGGACAGGTATTACCAGATACGCAGTATTTT. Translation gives CAWSVSGQVLPDTQYF.